One and the same sample provided the 22 T cell receptor beta chains below, sequenced in a study of radiotherapy plus CTLA-4 blockade in lung cancer. Some clones are missing from TCRdb's copy, which holds only in-frame ones; the method was immunoSEQ multiplex PCR. The data hold more than 95,000 clones, with about 77% observed a single time. The specimen was peripheral blood, collected from a patient treated with radiotherapy plus ipilimumab. These receptors were taken from a human donor with non-small cell lung cancer who had a partial response to radiotherapy plus ipilimumab.

This clone is deemed medium-sized (0.01 to 0.1%). CDR3: CASSIPRGGANVLTF. In DNA form, the CDR3 reads TGTGCCAGTAGTATTCCCCGAGGTGGGGCCAACGTCCTGACTTTC. The rearrangement joins TRBV19 to TRBJ2-6; no reliable D call. The length of the CDR3 is 15 residues. Trimming left V 3 bases short and J 3 bases short, with 9 bases between. Germline V gene sequence: CDR1 LNHDA, CDR2 SQIVND (reference sequence).

The rearrangement links TRBV28 to TRBJ2-7; tentatively, D is TRBD1 (5 bases). Trimming took 5 bases from V and 2 from J, leaving 13 bases between them. Germline CDR1 is MDHEN and CDR2 is SYDVKM. The CDR3 spans 14 residues. The DNA of the CDR3 is TGTGCCAGCAGTAATCCAGGGTCCGCCTACGAGCAGTACGTC. Amino acid sequence: CASSNPGSAYEQYV.

The rearrangement uses TRBV29-1 and TRBJ2-1; 8 bases are a match to TRBD2. This CDR3 spans 13 amino acids. Trimming removed 8 bases from V and 3 bases from J; junction bases left unmatched: 6. Germline V gives CDR1 SQVTM, CDR2 ANQGSEA. CDR3 in DNA: TGCAGCCTAGCCACTAGCGGCTACAATGAGCAGTTCTTC. Residues: CSLATSGYNEQFF.

The chain employs TRBV7-3 and TRBJ2-1, with 11 bases that match TRBD2. Germline CDR1 and CDR2: SGHTA and FQGTGA. This CDR3 is built from 15 residues. Losses at the gene ends were 4 bases for V and 5 bases for J; bases not matched to a gene: 4. CDR3 in DNA: TGTGCCAGCAGCTGGGGACTAGCGGAGAACAATGAGCAGTTCTTC. As protein: CASSWGLAENNEQFF.

This chain connects TRBV11-3 to TRBJ2-1; 8 bases are shared with TRBD1. CDR1 is SGHNT and CDR2 is YENEEA in the germline V gene. This CDR3 comprises 15 residues. V dropped 4 bases and J dropped 3; count of bases not matched to a gene: 5. The CDR3 region is CASSSDRVDYNEQFF. In DNA, the CDR3 is TGTGCCAGCAGCTCGGACAGGGTTGACTACAATGAGCAGTTCTTC. The complete variable domain, with remaining parts taken from reference TRBV11-3 and TRBJ2-1, reads EAGVVQSPRYKIIEKKQPVAFWCNPISGHNTLYWYLQNLGQGPELLIRYENEEAVDDSQLPKDRFSAERLKGVDSTLKIQPAELGDSAVYLCASSSDRVDYNEQFFGPGTRLTVL.

The rearrangement joins TRBV6-6 to TRBJ2-5, with a weak D call TRBD2 (5 bases). From germline, CDR1 is MNHNY and CDR2 SVGAGI (reference sequence). The CDR3 extends over 13 amino acids. Trimming left V 6 bases short and J 10 bases short, with 18 bases between. The CDR3 region is CASSHDWTGDQYF. CDR3 sequence (DNA): TGTGCCAGCAGCCACGATTGGACTGGGGACCAGTACTTC.

The chain carries TRBV6-6 and TRBJ1-2; possible D gene TRBD1, 5 bases. CDR1 and CDR2 from the germline V gene are MNHNY and SVGAGI (reference sequence). The CDR3 sequence is 13 residues long. Trimming removed 6 bases from V and 8 bases from J, with 16 bases in between. CDR3: CASRLPEGIGYTF. The CDR3 DNA is TGTGCCAGCAGGCTACCGGAGGGGATCGGCTACACCTTC.

This clone has a handful of counts. In the same sample, other DNA sequences code for this CDR3. J is TRBJ2-1 and V is TRBV6-6; D is unresolved. The CDR3 runs to 13 residues. Trimming pared 4 bases from V and 3 bases from J, leaving 7 bases between. Germline V gene data show CDR1 as MNHNY and CDR2 as SVGAGI (reference sequence). CDR3 DNA: TGTGCCAGCAGTTCCCCCCGCTACAATGAGCAGTTCTTC. Amino acid sequence: CASSSPRYNEQFF.

The chain carries TRBV10-3 and TRBJ1-2; 7 bases fit TRBD1. The germline V gene encodes CDR1 ENHRY and CDR2 SYGVKD. Germline trimming cut 5 bases from V and 6 bases from J; bases unmatched to any gene: 9. The CDR3 runs to 14 residues. The CDR3 spells CAISLSTGTDGYTF. The CDR3 bases are TGTGCCATCAGTCTTTCGACAGGGACGGATGGCTACACCTTC.

This clone has just a few counts. The gene calls are TRBV2 and TRBJ1-3; D ambiguous. Germline V gene lookup returns CDR1 SNHLY and CDR2 FYNNEI. CDR3 length: 13 amino acids. V was pared by 6 bases and J by 2 bases, with 8 bases between. CDR3 nucleotides: TGTGCCAGCAGGCGTCAAGCTGGAAACACCATATATTTT. Amino acids: CASRRQAGNTIYF.

This clone was detected a few times. The chain combines TRBV7-2 with TRBJ2-1, with D perhaps matching TRBD2 (6 bases). The ends were cut back, 1 base at V and 3 bases at J, with 10 bases in the middle. This CDR3 comprises 15 residues. Germline CDR1 SGHTA, CDR2 FQGNSA. CDR3 region: CASSLVGSGYNEQFF. CDR3 DNA sequence: TGTGCCAGCAGCTTAGTCGGGAGTGGCTACAATGAGCAGTTCTTC. Using reference TRBV7-2 and TRBJ2-1 for the parts outside the CDR3, the full variable domain is GAGVSQSPSNKVTEKGKDVELRCDPISGHTALYWYRQSLGQGLEFLIYFQGNSAPDKSGLPSDRFSAERTGGSVSTLTIQRTQQEDSAVYLCASSLVGSGYNEQFFGPGTRLTVL.

This clone occurred a few times. The rearrangement uses TRBV21-1 and TRBJ1-5; the D call of TRBD1 is as the table states it, not checked on the DNA. TRBV21-1 is classified as a pseudogene. The CDR3 consists of 14 residues. CDR3 sequence (DNA): TGTGCCATCGCTAGACAGGGGGCGGGTCAGCCCCAGCATTTT. This translates into CAIARQGAGQPQHF.

The chain has TRBV5-5 and TRBJ2-2; no firm D call. Trimming shortened V by 2 bases and J by 3 bases, and 8 bases separated the two germline ends. The CDR3 covers 14 residues. The germline V gene has CDR1 SGHKS and CDR2 YYEKEE (reference sequence). The CDR3 here is CASSFFSDTGELFF. CDR3 DNA sequence: TGTGCCAGCAGCTTTTTTTCGGACACCGGGGAGCTGTTTTTT.

The V call is TRBV18, the J call TRBJ1-2; 7 nucleotides agree with TRBD1. Germline values: CDR1 KGHSH, CDR2 LQKENI. The CDR3 has 14 amino acids. V gave up 0 bases and J gave up 4 bases; unmatched junction bases: 2. The CDR3 DNA reads as TGTGCCAGCTCACCACCGGGACAGCCCTATGGCTACACCTTC. This codes for CASSPPGQPYGYTF.

The rearrangement links TRBV18 to TRBJ2-1, with TRBD2 as a possible D gene (5 bases). Germline-derived CDR1 and CDR2 are KGHSH and LQKENI. The V and J ends lost 4 bases and 3 bases respectively, with 16 bases between them. The CDR3 spans 16 residues. CDR3 residues: CASSRAAPRGYNEQFF. Here the CDR3 DNA reads TGTGCCAGCTCACGAGCGGCCCCCCGGGGCTACAATGAGCAGTTCTTC.

The chain is built from TRBV5-6 and TRBJ2-7; D may be TRBD2 (5 bases). The CDR3 totals 12 residues. The ends were cut back, 6 bases at V and 4 bases at J, with 11 bases in the middle. CDR1 SGHDT and CDR2 YYEEEE come from the germline V gene. In DNA, the CDR3 is TGTGCCAGCACCGGCGGGCGGTACGAGCAGTACTTC. It codes for CASTGGRYEQYF.

The V gene is TRBV28, the J gene TRBJ2-3; 8 nucleotides line up with TRBD2. V lost 2 bases and J lost 4; bases outside the gene matches: 5. This CDR3 contains 15 residues. Germline CDR1 reads MDHEN; CDR2 reads SYDVKM. The CDR3: CASSLAAGVADTQYF. CDR3 sequence (DNA): TGTGCCAGCAGTTTAGCAGCGGGAGTCGCAGATACGCAGTATTTT.

This chain joins TRBV6-5 and TRBJ1-5; a weak D match, TRBD1 (6 bases). V was pared by 5 bases and J by 5 bases, with 13 bases between. The CDR3 runs to 14 residues. Germline CDR1 MNHEY, CDR2 SVGAGI. In DNA, the CDR3 is TGTGCCAGCAGTCAAGGGGCAGGGGATCAGCCCCAGCATTTT. This codes for CASSQGAGDQPQHF.

The chain recombines TRBV29-1 with TRBJ1-1, with D tentatively TRBD1 (6 bases). There are 11 residues in the CDR3. Trimming removed 7 bases at V and 7 bases at J, with 13 bases between. Germline CDR1 reads SQVTM; CDR2 reads ANQGSEA. The DNA for the CDR3 is TGCAGCGGCCTCGGGACACTTGAAGCTTTCTTT. As protein: CSGLGTLEAFF.

The V gene is TRBV6-6, the J gene TRBJ2-5, with D unclear. The CDR3 extends over 11 amino acids. Trimming took 7 bases from V and 5 from J, leaving 8 bases between them. From germline, CDR1 is MNHNY and CDR2 SVGAGI (reference sequence). The CDR3 loop reads CASTRSETQYF. The CDR3 nucleotides are TGTGCCAGCACGCGGTCGGAGACCCAGTACTTC.

This clone was seen a handful of times. The chain recombines TRBV4-1 with TRBJ1-3; the D is unclear. The V end lost 7 bases, the J end lost 1 base, and 8 bases lay between the germline ends. The CDR3 has 13 residues. CDR1 MGHRA and CDR2 YSYEKL come from the germline V gene. The CDR3: CASKSHSGNTIYF. CDR3 in DNA: TGCGCCAGCAAGAGTCATTCTGGAAACACCATATATTTT.

The chain is built from TRBV6-5 and TRBJ2-1; TRBD1 agrees at 8 bases. The CDR3 covers 16 residues. Germline-derived CDR1 and CDR2 are MNHEY and SVGAGI. The trim removed 2 bases at V and 6 bases at J, leaving 9 bases unmatched. Here the CDR3 reads CASSYADRGKSNEQFF. The CDR3 DNA reads TGTGCCAGCAGTTACGCCGACAGGGGAAAGAGCAATGAGCAGTTCTTC.